The table lists the clone carrying this TCR beta chain with many counts. CDR3 length equals 13 residues. The V and J ends lost 4 bases and 8 bases respectively, with 12 bases between them. CDR1 SEHNR and CDR2 FQNEAQ come from the germline V gene (reference sequence). This entry belongs to a study of molecular identifiers for immune sequencing clone quantification. TCRdb reanalysed the PCR reads using MiXCR and keeps one entry per CDR3 protein. The profile covers fewer than 70,000 distinct CDR3 sequences, with about a sixth appearing a single time and over 1.3% taken by the ten largest. V is TRBV7-9 and J is TRBJ2-1; D gene unclear. The sample comprised naive CD8+ T cells from blood, with Jurkat cell RNA spiked in. Subset specified: FACS-sorted CD8+CD4-CCR7+CD45RA+ naive T cells. The receptor was derived from a human donor in good health. Some libraries in this study had Jurkat cell RNA spiked in. For the CDR3, the DNA is TGTGCCAGCAGCTCGCCCTCCTTGGATGAGCAGTTCTTC. This encodes CASSSPSLDEQFF.